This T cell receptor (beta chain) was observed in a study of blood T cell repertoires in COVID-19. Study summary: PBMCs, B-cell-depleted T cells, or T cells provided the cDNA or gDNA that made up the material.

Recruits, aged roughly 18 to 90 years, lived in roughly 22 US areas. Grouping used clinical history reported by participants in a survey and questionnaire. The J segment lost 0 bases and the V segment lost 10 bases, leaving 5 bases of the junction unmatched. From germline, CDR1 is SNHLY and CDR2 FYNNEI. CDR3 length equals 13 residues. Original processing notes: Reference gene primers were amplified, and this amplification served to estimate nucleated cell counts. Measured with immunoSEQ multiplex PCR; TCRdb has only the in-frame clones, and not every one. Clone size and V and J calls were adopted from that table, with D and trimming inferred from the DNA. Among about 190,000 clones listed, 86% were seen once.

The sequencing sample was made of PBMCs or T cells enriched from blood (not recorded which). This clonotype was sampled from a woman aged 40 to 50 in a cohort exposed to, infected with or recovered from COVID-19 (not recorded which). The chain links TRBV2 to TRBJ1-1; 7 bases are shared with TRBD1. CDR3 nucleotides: TGTGCCACACCCAGGGGGTTGAACACTGAAGCTTTCTTT. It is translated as CATPRGLNTEAFF.